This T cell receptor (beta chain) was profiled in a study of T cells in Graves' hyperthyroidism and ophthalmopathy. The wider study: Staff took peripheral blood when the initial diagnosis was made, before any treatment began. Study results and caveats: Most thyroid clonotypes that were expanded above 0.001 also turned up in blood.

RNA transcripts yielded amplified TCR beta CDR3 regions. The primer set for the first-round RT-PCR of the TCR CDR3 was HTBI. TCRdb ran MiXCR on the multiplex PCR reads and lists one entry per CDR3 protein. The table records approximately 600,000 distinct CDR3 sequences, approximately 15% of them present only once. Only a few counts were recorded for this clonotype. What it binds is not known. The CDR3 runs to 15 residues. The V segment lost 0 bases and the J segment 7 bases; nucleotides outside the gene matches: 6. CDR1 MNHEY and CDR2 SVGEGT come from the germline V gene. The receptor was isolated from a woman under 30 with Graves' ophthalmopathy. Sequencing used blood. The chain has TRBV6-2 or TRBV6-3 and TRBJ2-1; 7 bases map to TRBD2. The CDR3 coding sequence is TGTGCCAGCAGTTACTCTGGCGGGAGTAGTAATGAGCAGTTCTTC. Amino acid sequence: CASSYSGGSSNEQFF.